The sequence of this T cell receptor (beta chain) was determined in a study of cytomegalovirus exposure and HLA in healthy donors. Germline CDR1 and CDR2: SEHNR and FQNEAQ (reference sequence). The length of the CDR3 is 13 residues. Amplification used 60 Vbeta primers and 13 Jbeta primers. The method was immunoSEQ multiplex PCR; TCRdb's version includes in-frame clones alone and lacks a portion of them. The table includes more than 120,000 clones, 65% to 85% detected once. On this clone itself: A junction boundary mismatches the germline segment, possibly from a read error.

This TCR was sampled from a male donor in good health and CMV-seronegative. The sample comprised PBMCs. The V and J genes are TRBV7-9 and TRBJ2-7; no reliable D call. In DNA, the CDR3 is TGTTCCAGCAGAGAGGATCCAGCCTACGAGCAGTACTTC. Amino acid sequence: CSSREDPAYEQYF.